Below, one TCR beta chain is given with its context. One end of the junction is discordant with germline, which a read error may explain. This specimen includes other DNA sequences encoding the same CDR3. The data originate from a study of control samples from healthy donors and cancer patients. Assay used: immunoSEQ multiplex PCR; TCRdb lists only in-frame clones, some missing. The data contain about 120,000 clones, roughly nine tenths of them singletons. The germline gives CDR1 SGDLS, CDR2 YYNGEE. CDR3 length equals 14 residues. Specimen: PBMCs. The chain has TRBV9 and TRBJ1-1, with D unclear. This receptor was obtained from a woman between 45 and 65 years old with colorectal cancer. The CDR3 region has the DNA TGTGCCAGCAGCACCCGAGGAGTGAACACTGAGGCTTTCTTT. It codes for CASSTRGVNTEAFF.